This TCR beta chain was sequenced for a study of CD8+CD57+ T cells in acquired aplastic anemia. Patients chosen for sequencing had shown CD8+CD57+ cell expansion by flow cytometry. The germline CDR1 and CDR2 sequences are MNHEY and SMNVEV (reference sequence). The CDR3 contains 15 residues. V lost 5 bases, J lost 9 bases, and 17 bases lay in between. As concerns this clonotype: Its target is unknown.

Findings and caveats of the study: There were some 30 CD8+ CDR3 sequences that occurred in both patients and controls.

Profiling of TCR beta VDJ combinations and CDR3 sequences used genomic DNA as template. TCRdb recomputed calls from the reads with MiXCR, one row per CDR3 protein. The table includes about 150,000 distinct CDR3 sequences, around half detected once. Material for sequencing was sorted CD4+, CD8+, or CD8+CD57+ T cells (not recorded which) from PBMCs. The V call is TRBV27, the J call TRBJ1-6; maybe TRBD1 (5 bases). The TCR comes from a human donor with aplastic anemia. CDR3 nucleotides: TGTGCCAGCAGTCCCTTGGGGGTAAGGAGTTCACCCCTCCACTTT. This sequence encodes CASSPLGVRSSPLHF.